The clone carrying this TCR beta chain occurred a few times. Its antigen is unknown. The data belong to a study of T cells in Graves' hyperthyroidism and ophthalmopathy. General study points: Stable hyperthyroidism was told apart from ophthalmopathy by a model built on 13 V-J features.

The CDR3 regions of TCR beta were amplified from RNA transcripts. HTBI primers drove first-round RT-PCR of the TCR CDR3. TCRdb called the multiplex PCR reads again in MiXCR, with one record for every CDR3 protein. The sample shows approximately 640,000 distinct CDR3 sequences, roughly 16% of them seen only once. The clonotype originates from a woman in her twenties or thirties with Graves' hyperthyroidism. Source material: blood.

The CDR3 nucleotides read TGCGCCAGCAGCCAATGGGGCTCCAATGAGCAGTTCTTC. Translating gives CASSQWGSNEQFF. The chain joins TRBV4-1 to TRBJ2-1, with D maybe TRBD1 (5 bases). Germline CDR1 is MGHRA and CDR2 is YSYEKL. The CDR3 has 13 residues. V was trimmed by 2 bases and J by 6 bases, leaving 8 bases between them.